Shown below are 20 T cell receptor beta chains from a single sample sequenced in a study of human T cells and chemical hapten exposure listed by TCRdb under 2021. The library relied on RACE. Sequencing relied on a NextSeq 500. In-frame beta chains were kept once TCRdb had trimmed the public reads at Q25 with fastp and called clones with MiXCR. Merged by CDR3 protein, the rows form single entries marked with the most common genes and DNA. The sample records 80,000 to 100,000 distinct CDR3 sequences, 11% of which are singletons. 1.1% of the sample lies in the top ten. The sample's time point label is to be understood as: patch test 3, about 24 weeks after DPC sensitization. The treatment or condition label on this specimen signifies: therapeutic diphenylcyclopropenone sensitization with weekly scalp DPC. Sample: whole blood, taken in connection with sensitization to the hapten diphenylcyclopropenone (DPC). These receptors all come from a woman aged 30 to 39 with alopecia areata. Some clones in this sample may be carry-over from other donors' samples.

This clonotype was observed many times. The V call is TRBV15, the J call TRBJ2-5, with D possibly matching TRBD2 (5 bases). V was clipped by 1 base and J by 4 bases, with 13 bases between them. The germline V gene encodes CDR1 LNHNV and CDR2 YYDKDF (reference sequence). The CDR3 extends over 15 amino acids. The CDR3 loop reads CATSRVDGIRETQYF. The CDR3 bases are TGTGCCACCAGCAGAGTGGACGGGATACGAGAGACCCAGTACTTC.

This clonotype was recorded a few times. The chain has TRBV18 and TRBJ1-5, with 7 bases lining up with TRBD1. The germline CDR1 and CDR2 sequences are KGHSH and LQKENI. Trimming took 3 bases from V and 4 from J; bases not matched to a gene: 9. CDR3 length: 16 amino acids. The CDR3 nucleotides read TGTGCCAGCTCACCTCAAGAGACACAGGGGAATCAGCCCCAGCATTTT. Translated: CASSPQETQGNQPQHF.

This clonotype was picked up many times. This chain connects TRBV28 to TRBJ2-7; D is undetermined. This CDR3 is built from 11 residues. Germline values: CDR1 MDHEN, CDR2 SYDVKM. V dropped 8 bases and J dropped 9 bases, with 14 bases sitting between them. The CDR3 DNA follows: TGTGCCAGCCAAAACCCCCGTAGGCAGTACTTC. Translating gives CASQNPRRQYF.

This clonotype appeared many times. The genes are TRBV2 and TRBJ1-5, with TRBD1 matching over 7 bases. Germline V gene lookup returns CDR1 SNHLY and CDR2 FYNNEI. The CDR3 sequence is 18 residues long. With V trimmed by 1 base and J by 2 bases, 11 bases remained unmatched. CDR3 sequence: CASSEGSGGGRGNQPQHF. The CDR3, as DNA: TGTGCCAGCAGTGAAGGGTCAGGGGGAGGTCGAGGCAATCAGCCCCAGCATTTT.

The chain joins TRBV29-1 to TRBJ1-1, with TRBD1 matching over 7 bases. Germline V gene sequence: CDR1 SQVTM, CDR2 ANQGSEA. This CDR3 has 14 residues. After removal of 6 bases from V and 0 bases from J, the junction contained 7 bases not matched to a gene. DNA for the CDR3: TGCAGCGTGTATACCGGGACAGTGAACACTGAAGCTTTCTTT. Translated: CSVYTGTVNTEAFF.

A few counts support this clonotype. The chain recombines TRBV7-6 with TRBJ2-2, with D maybe TRBD1 (7 bases). The V gene's germline CDR1 is SGHVS and CDR2 FNYEAQ. Trimming pared 4 bases from V and 1 base from J, leaving 22 bases between. The CDR3 totals 19 residues. Here the CDR3 reads CASSSRGAYRAMNTGELFF. The CDR3, as DNA: TGTGCCAGCAGCTCCAGGGGGGCTTACCGCGCTATGAACACCGGGGAGCTGTTTTTT.

This clonotype was observed many times. This chain connects TRBV12-3 or TRBV12-4 to TRBJ1-2; D gene uncertain. The CDR3 totals 12 residues. V dropped 3 bases and J dropped 4 bases, with 6 bases sitting between them. CDR3 residues: CASSFSTYGYTF. The CDR3 nucleotides are TGTGCCAGCAGTTTTTCAACCTATGGCTACACCTTC.

This clonotype was found a few times. V and J are TRBV28 and TRBJ1-4, with a tentative D call TRBD1 (6 bases). The germline V gene has CDR1 MDHEN and CDR2 SYDVKM. Trimming stripped 3 bases from V and 5 bases from J, with 13 bases between. The CDR3 runs to 15 residues. The CDR3 coding sequence is TGTGCCAGCAGTTTTCAGGGGAATGGGAATGAAAAACTGTTTTTT. Translated, it gives CASSFQGNGNEKLFF. The whole variable domain, remainder taken from reference TRBV28 and TRBJ1-4, is DVKVTQSSRYLVKRTGEKVFLECVQDMDHENMFWYRQDPGLGLRLIYFSYDVKMKEKGDIPEGYSVSREKKERFSLILESASTNQTSMYLCASSFQGNGNEKLFFGSGTQLSVL.

The chain recombines TRBV10-3 with TRBJ1-6, with D possibly being TRBD1 (6 bases). CDR1 and CDR2 from the germline V gene are ENHRY and SYGVKD. Trimming removed 3 bases at V and 7 bases at J, with 13 bases between. This CDR3 is 15 amino acids long. The CDR3 DNA reads TGTGCCATCAGTGATTCCGACAGGTTAAATTCACCCCTCCACTTT. Translated, it gives CAISDSDRLNSPLHF.

The rearrangement links TRBV29-1 to TRBJ2-7, with 7 bases matching TRBD1. The CDR3 is made up of 12 amino acids. Germline assignment: CDR1 SQVTM and CDR2 ANQGSEA. Trimming took 3 bases from V and 3 from J; bases not matched to a gene: 2. The CDR3 nucleotides read TGCAGCGTTGACCAGGGGGACTACGAGCAGTACTTC. Its translation is CSVDQGDYEQYF.

This clonotype came up a few times. V usage is TRBV6-1 and J usage is TRBJ1-3; weak D call: TRBD1 (5 bases). V was cut by 7 bases and J by 0 bases, with 10 bases left in between. CDR1 and CDR2 (germline): MNHNS, SASEGT. The CDR3 totals 14 residues. CDR3 amino acids: CASNVGDSGNTIYF. The CDR3 nucleotides read TGTGCCAGCAACGTGGGGGACTCTGGAAACACCATATATTTT.

This clonotype was observed many times. The V gene is TRBV27, the J gene TRBJ1-2; D unclear. The CDR3 is made up of 13 amino acids. CDR1 and CDR2 from the germline V gene are MNHEY and SMNVEV (reference sequence). Trimming pared 6 bases from V and 5 bases from J, leaving 13 bases between. The CDR3 here is CASSSGLSYGYTF. The CDR3 DNA reads as TGTGCCAGCAGCTCCGGACTGAGTTATGGCTACACCTTC.

This clonotype was detected only a few times. The chain combines TRBV7-9 with TRBJ1-2; no clear D gene. This CDR3 is 13 amino acids long. Germline CDR1 is SEHNR and CDR2 is FQNEAQ (reference sequence). Trimming shortened V by 0 bases and J by 10 bases, and 12 bases separated the two germline ends. The CDR3 loop reads CASSLAYNNLYTF. The DNA of the CDR3 is TGTGCCAGCAGCTTAGCGTATAACAACCTCTACACCTTC.

This clonotype was counted at least ten times. The chain recombines TRBV3-1 with TRBJ2-7; D gene uncertain. V lost 3 bases and J 3 bases, leaving 3 bases between the germline ends. This CDR3 contains 11 residues. The germline V gene has CDR1 LGHDT and CDR2 YNNKEL (reference sequence). The chain's CDR3 is CASSQDYEQYF. CDR3 nucleotide sequence: TGTGCCAGCAGCCAGGACTACGAGCAGTACTTC.

The table lists this clonotype with a few counts. V and J are TRBV5-1 and TRBJ2-3, with 7 bases lining up with TRBD1. V shed 2 bases, J shed 0 bases, and the junction held 6 bases outside the gene matches. The CDR3 covers 16 residues. Germline V gives CDR1 SGHRS, CDR2 YFSETQ. CDR3 sequence reads: CASSFGQVTSTDTQYF. CDR3 nucleotide sequence: TGCGCCAGCAGCTTTGGACAGGTCACTAGCACAGATACGCAGTATTTT.

J is TRBJ1-1 and V is TRBV28, with a weak D call TRBD1 (6 bases). The CDR3 length is 14 residues. Trimming stripped 5 bases from V and 5 bases from J, with 15 bases between. Germline CDR1 reads MDHEN; CDR2 reads SYDVKM. In DNA, the CDR3 is TGTGCCAGCAGTCGCGATACAGGGAGGACTGAAGCTTTCTTT. Translation gives CASSRDTGRTEAFF.

This clonotype was observed many times. The chain couples TRBV10-3 to TRBJ1-2, with a weak D call TRBD1 (5 bases). The CDR3 sequence is 12 residues long. V was cut by 10 bases and J by 4 bases, with 13 bases left in between. The germline CDR1 and CDR2 sequences are ENHRY and SYGVKD. Here the CDR3 DNA reads TGTGCCACTCAACCAGGGATCTATGGCTACACCTTC. Its protein is CATQPGIYGYTF.

This clonotype was counted many times. This chain uses TRBV5-1 with TRBJ1-1, with a weak D call TRBD1 (5 bases). Between the trimmed V and J ends, which lost 4 bases and 2 bases, there was a span of 12 bases. CDR3 length equals 14 residues. CDR1 is SGHRS and CDR2 is YFSETQ in the germline V gene. CDR3 in amino acids: CASSRSRENTEAFF. The CDR3 DNA reads TGCGCCAGCAGCCGCTCCAGGGAAAACACTGAAGCTTTCTTT.

This clonotype showed up many times. This chain joins TRBV14 and TRBJ2-1; 8 nucleotides align to TRBD2. This CDR3 comprises 15 residues. CDR1 and CDR2 from the germline V gene are SGHDN and FVKESK. V was clipped by 5 bases and J by 7 bases; unmatched bases: 10. The CDR3 here is CASSSREGHRNEQFF. CDR3 in DNA: TGTGCCAGCAGCTCCCGGGAGGGCCATAGAAATGAGCAGTTCTTC.

This chain joins TRBV6-6 and TRBJ1-5; the D is unclear. The CDR3 totals 14 residues. Germline V gene data show CDR1 as MNHNY and CDR2 as SVGAGI (reference sequence). Deletions cut 2 bases from V and 5 bases from J, with 10 bases between. The CDR3 DNA reads as TGTGCCAGCAGTTACGGGCAGGTCGATCAGCCCCAGCATTTT. The encoded protein is CASSYGQVDQPQHF.